Listed below are T cell receptor beta chains from one sample, sequenced in a study of cytomegalovirus exposure and HLA in healthy donors. Repertoires were generated with immunoSEQ multiplex PCR, while TCRdb's copy carries only in-frame clones and drops some. The sample includes roughly 150,000 clones, roughly 10% seen only once; the top ten take 1.5% to 2%. The sequenced material came from PBMCs. All receptors come from a man in his fifties or sixties in good health and CMV-seronegative. CDR3s include the opening cysteine and the closing phenylalanine or tryptophan.

>TRBV18|TRBJ2-7|17
CASSPPIVAGALSEQYF
>TRBV7-9|TRBJ2-7|14
CASSPGTGPYEQYF
>TRBV5-1|TRBJ2-7|15
CASSPGTSGNHAQYF
>TRBV5-1|TRBJ2-2|15
CASSGLASNTGELFF
>TRBV6-5|TRBJ1-3|13
CASSDRSENTIYF
>TRBV7-2|TRBJ1-2|14
CASSLGGSSYGYTF
>TRBV11-2|TRBJ1-1|14
CASSPGGRRTEAFF
>TRBV7-9|TRBJ2-1|15
CASSSSGGRYNEQFF
>TRBV30|TRBJ2-7|14
CAYSVAGAFYEQYF
>TRBV15|TRBJ2-1|14
CATSLGGAYNEQFF
>TRBV19|TRBJ1-2|15
CASSGGEGGSYGYTF
>TRBV2|TRBJ2-1|15
CASLLAGDRAGGQFF
>TRBV5-1|TRBJ1-1|14
CASGRAGVNTEAFF
>TRBV19|TRBJ1-4|14
CASTLQGTNEKLFF
>TRBV28|TRBJ2-7|16
CASSSFRWGGSYEQYF
>TRBV11-2|TRBJ2-5|15
CASSLATSGGQTQYF
>TRBV28|TRBJ2-1|21
CASSFSPLAGGQRGTYNEQFF
>TRBV11-2|TRBJ1-2|14
CASSLDQREDGYTF
>TRBV18|TRBJ1-1|15
CASSSRTGLGTEAFF
>TRBV11-3|TRBJ2-2|12
CASSDYTGELFF
>TRBV28|TRBJ2-2|16
CASSPPRSPGAGELFF
>TRBV19|TRBJ2-2|16
CASSSEHRAMTGELFF
>TRBV2|TRBJ2-7|19
CASRHGTGLAGGPSYEQYF